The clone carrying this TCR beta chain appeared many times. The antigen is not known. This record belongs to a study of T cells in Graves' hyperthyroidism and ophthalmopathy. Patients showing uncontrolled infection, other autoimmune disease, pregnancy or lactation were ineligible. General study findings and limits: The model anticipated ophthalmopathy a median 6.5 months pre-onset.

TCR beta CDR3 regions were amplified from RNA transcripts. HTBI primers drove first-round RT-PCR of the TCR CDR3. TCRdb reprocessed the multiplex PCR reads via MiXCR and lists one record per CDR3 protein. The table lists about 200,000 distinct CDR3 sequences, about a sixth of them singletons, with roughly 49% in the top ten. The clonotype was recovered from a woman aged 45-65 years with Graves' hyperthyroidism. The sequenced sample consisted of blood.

CDR3 in DNA: TGTGCCATCAGCGACAGAGGAGAGACCCAGTACTTC. Its protein product is CAISDRGETQYF. V gene TRBV10-3 combines with J gene TRBJ2-5; maybe TRBD1 (5 bases). Germline CDR1 ENHRY, CDR2 SYGVKD. V was pared by 6 bases and J by 4 bases, with 9 bases between. CDR3 length: 12 amino acids.